Following are 10 T cell receptor beta chains from one sample sequenced in a study of shared clonotypes between healthy human individuals. Assay used: immunoSEQ multiplex PCR; TCRdb lists only in-frame clones, some missing. The data contain around 1,100,000 clones, roughly 80% of them seen just once; the ten biggest clones take up roughly 0.82%. The sequenced sample consisted of memory CD4+ T cells from PBMCs. The subset was: CD45RA-negative fraction. The receptors stem from a man aged 18 to 35 in good health. Some clones in this sample may be carry-over from other donors' samples.

The chain couples TRBV11-2 to TRBJ1-4; the D gene is possibly TRBD1 (5 bases). The CDR3 runs 14 residues. With 3 bases removed from V and 1 base from J, the gap between germline ends came to 6 bases. The V gene's germline CDR1 is SGHAT and CDR2 FQNNGV. The CDR3 spells CASSFGGTNEKLFF. CDR3 DNA sequence: TGTGCCAGCAGCTTTGGGGGAACTAATGAAAAACTGTTTTTT.

The chain combines TRBV6-6 with TRBJ2-1; no definite D call. This CDR3 is 13 amino acids long. Germline CDR1 reads MNHNY; CDR2 reads SVGAGI (reference sequence). The V end was cut by 5 bases, the J end by 8 bases, with 13 bases between. The CDR3 nucleotides read TGTGCCAGCAGTCAGTTCCTAGACCATGAGCAGTTCTTC. Protein sequence: CASSQFLDHEQFF.

The V and J genes are TRBV7-9 and TRBJ2-2, with unresolved D. Trimming removed 4 bases at V and 7 bases at J, with 10 bases between. The CDR3 has 13 residues. CDR1 and CDR2 (germline): SEHNR, FQNEAQ (reference sequence). The CDR3 DNA is TGTGCCAGCAGCTCCCTGGAAGGCGGGGAGCTGTTTTTT. It specifies CASSSLEGGELFF.

This clone was counted only a few times. CDR3 bases: TGTGCCAGCAGCCTGGGGAGGGGGTTGAACACTGAAGCTTTCTTT. Amino acid sequence: CASSLGRGLNTEAFF. The V gene is TRBV4-2, the J gene TRBJ1-1; D possibly corresponds to TRBD1 (6 bases). The length of the CDR3 is 15 residues. CDR1 is LGHNA, CDR2 YNFKEQ, per germline. V lost 4 bases and J 0 bases, leaving 12 bases between the germline ends.

This chain joins TRBV19 and TRBJ2-5, with a weak D call TRBD1 (6 bases). Between the trimmed V and J ends, which lost 1 base and 5 bases, there was a span of 14 bases. Germline loops: CDR1 LNHDA, CDR2 SQIVND (reference sequence). This CDR3 spans 15 amino acids. CDR3 loop: CASSIGPGARETQYF. The DNA of the CDR3 is TGTGCCAGTAGTATAGGGCCAGGGGCGAGGGAGACCCAGTACTTC.

The chain is built from TRBV25-1 and TRBJ2-7; D ambiguous. The CDR3 is 13 residues long. The V gene lost 3 bases and the J gene lost 3 bases, with 9 bases spanning the gap. Germline CDR1 and CDR2: MGHDK and SYGVNS. Here the CDR3 reads CASSEANLYEQYF. DNA of the CDR3: TGTGCCAGCAGTGAGGCCAACCTCTACGAGCAGTACTTC.

The chain recombines TRBV5-1 with TRBJ2-3, with D possibly called TRBD1 or TRBD2 (5 bases each). V lost 3 bases and J lost 2, with 16 bases in between. The CDR3 loop spans 16 amino acids. Germline CDR1 and CDR2: SGHRS and YFSETQ. The CDR3 reads CASSSNPGTTTDTQYF. The CDR3 bases are TGCGCCAGCAGCTCAAATCCCGGGACCACCACAGATACGCAGTATTTT.

The chain combines TRBV7-2 with TRBJ1-4, with D possibly TRBD1 on 6 matching bases. V was trimmed by 7 bases and J by 0 bases, leaving 9 bases between them. Germline CDR1 SGHTA, CDR2 FQGNSA. This CDR3 region has 14 residues. The CDR3 sequence: CASTGQSTNEKLFF. The CDR3 bases are TGTGCCAGCACTGGACAGTCAACTAATGAAAAACTGTTTTTT.

This chain uses TRBV10-1 with TRBJ2-7; D is possibly TRBD2 (6 bases). From germline, CDR1 is WNHNN and CDR2 SYGVQD (reference sequence). The germline V and J ends were trimmed by 1 base and 4 bases, with 20 bases remaining between them. There are 17 residues in the CDR3. The CDR3 region has the DNA TGCGCCAGCAGTGAGTTAACGGGAGTAGTAGTAGTGTACGAGCAGTACTTC. Protein product: CASSELTGVVVVYEQYF.

This clone was counted a few times. This specimen includes other DNA sequences encoding the same CDR3. The chain uses TRBV28 and TRBJ2-2; TRBD1 matches at 8 bases. Germline V lookup: CDR1 MDHEN, CDR2 SYDVKM. J gave up 3 bases and V 0 bases, and 6 bases lay outside the gene matches. This CDR3 is 17 amino acids long. CDR3 DNA sequence: TGTGCCAGCAGTTTATGGCTGGGACAGGATTACACCGGGGAGCTGTTTTTT. It translates to CASSLWLGQDYTGELFF.